This is a list of T cell receptor beta chains from one sample in a study of blood T cell repertoires in COVID-19. This table comes from immunoSEQ multiplex PCR, and its TCRdb copy is limited to in-frame clones, with some not included. The sample contains 120,000 to 150,000 clones, approximately 88% of which appear only once. The sequencing sample was made of peripheral blood. These receptors were collected from a human donor in a cohort sampled during active COVID-19. The CDR3 runs from the conserved cysteine through the conserved F or W. The order of the fields is D gene, V gene, clone size, J gene, CDR3 protein, CDR3 DNA. D genes are given only for firm matches. For some rows the clone size is stated as once, few or many, or as a class when expanded; others skip it.

D gene: .
V gene: TRBV6-5
clone size: .
J gene: TRBJ1-4
CDR3 protein: CASKTTGLVNEKLFF
CDR3 DNA: TGTGCCAGTAAGACCACGGGACTGGTTAATGAAAAACTGTTTTTT

D gene: TRBD2
V gene: TRBV5-1
clone size: .
J gene: TRBJ2-1
CDR3 protein: CASSSTLAGGSDNEQFF
CDR3 DNA: TGCGCCAGCAGCTCTACTTTAGCGGGAGGGTCCGACAATGAGCAGTTCTTC

D gene: .
V gene: TRBV6-5
clone size: .
J gene: TRBJ1-1
CDR3 protein: CASPQGKDTEAFF
CDR3 DNA: TGTGCCAGCCCCCAGGGAAAAGATACTGAAGCTTTCTTT

D gene: .
V gene: TRBV11-2
clone size: .
J gene: TRBJ2-7
CDR3 protein: CASSATDYEQYF
CDR3 DNA: TGTGCCAGCAGCGCTACAGATTACGAGCAGTACTTC

D gene: TRBD2
V gene: TRBV19
clone size: .
J gene: TRBJ2-5
CDR3 protein: CASREGTSGRFQETQYF
CDR3 DNA: TGTGCCAGTAGGGAAGGGACTAGCGGGAGGTTCCAAGAGACCCAGTACTTC

D gene: TRBD1
V gene: TRBV5-1
clone size: .
J gene: TRBJ1-1
CDR3 protein: CASSFRQGKVNTEAFF
CDR3 DNA: TGCGCCAGCAGCTTTAGACAGGGGAAGGTGAACACTGAAGCTTTCTTT

D gene: TRBD1
V gene: TRBV5-4
clone size: once
J gene: TRBJ1-2
CDR3 protein: CASSEQQGSNGYTF
CDR3 DNA: TGTGCCAGCAGCGAACAACAGGGGTCAAATGGCTACACCTTC

D gene: .
V gene: TRBV11-3
clone size: .
J gene: TRBJ2-4
CDR3 protein: CASSLDRKNIQYF
CDR3 DNA: TGTGCCAGCAGCTTAGACAGGAAAAACATTCAGTACTTC

D gene: TRBD1
V gene: TRBV28
clone size: few
J gene: TRBJ2-7
CDR3 protein: CASRVRDRTSYEQYF
CDR3 DNA: TGTGCCAGCAGGGTCCGGGACAGAACCTCCTACGAGCAGTACTTC

D gene: TRBD1
V gene: TRBV3-1/TRBV3-2
clone size: .
J gene: TRBJ1-3
CDR3 protein: CASSLQGARGNTIYF
CDR3 DNA: TGTGCCAGCAGTCTCCAGGGGGCGAGAGGAAACACCATATATTTT

D gene: .
V gene: TRBV15
clone size: .
J gene: TRBJ1-1
CDR3 protein: CATSRDLNTEAFF
CDR3 DNA: TGTGCCACCAGCAGGGACTTAAACACTGAAGCTTTCTTT

D gene: TRBD2
V gene: TRBV2
clone size: .
J gene: TRBJ2-3
CDR3 protein: CASSELGLAPRTDTQYF
CDR3 DNA: TGTGCCAGCAGTGAGCTAGGACTAGCGCCCCGCACAGATACGCAGTATTTT

D gene: .
V gene: TRBV3-1/TRBV3-2
clone size: few
J gene: TRBJ2-3
CDR3 protein: CASSPSSNLGDTQYF
CDR3 DNA: TGTGCCAGCAGCCCTTCTAGCAATCTCGGAGATACGCAGTATTTT

D gene: TRBD2
V gene: TRBV6-5
clone size: .
J gene: TRBJ2-7
CDR3 protein: CASSRTSGDSYEQYF
CDR3 DNA: TGTGCCAGCAGTCGAACTAGCGGGGATTCCTACGAGCAGTACTTC

D gene: .
V gene: TRBV10-3
clone size: .
J gene: TRBJ2-7
CDR3 protein: CAISESRQGNEQYF
CDR3 DNA: TGTGCCATCAGTGAGTCGCGGCAGGGGAACGAGCAGTACTTC

D gene: TRBD1
V gene: TRBV9
clone size: .
J gene: TRBJ1-5
CDR3 protein: CASSGMTGRARKYSNQPQHF
CDR3 DNA: TGTGCCAGCAGCGGGATGACAGGGCGTGCGAGGAAATATAGCAATCAGCCCCAGCATTTT

D gene: .
V gene: TRBV2
clone size: .
J gene: TRBJ2-2
CDR3 protein: CASSSTGGTTGELFF
CDR3 DNA: TGTGCCAGCAGCTCGACCGGGGGGACAACCGGGGAGCTGTTTTTT

D gene: TRBD2
V gene: TRBV3-1/TRBV3-2
clone size: .
J gene: TRBJ2-1
CDR3 protein: CASSRPSASGKDNEQFF
CDR3 DNA: TGTGCCAGCAGCCGACCCTCGGCTAGCGGGAAAGACAATGAGCAGTTCTTC

D gene: TRBD1
V gene: TRBV2
clone size: .
J gene: TRBJ1-6
CDR3 protein: CASSEVVDRGFPPLHF
CDR3 DNA: TGTGCCAGCAGTGAAGTGGTGGACAGGGGATTTCCACCCCTCCACTTT

D gene: .
V gene: TRBV6-5
clone size: .
J gene: TRBJ2-1
CDR3 protein: CASRPGGWNEQFF
CDR3 DNA: TGTGCCAGCAGACCCGGGGGATGGAATGAGCAGTTCTTC

D gene: TRBD1
V gene: TRBV2
clone size: .
J gene: TRBJ1-5
CDR3 protein: CASSTGDNQPQHF
CDR3 DNA: TGTGCCAGCAGTACAGGGGACAATCAGCCCCAGCATTTT

D gene: .
V gene: TRBV5-1
clone size: .
J gene: TRBJ2-2
CDR3 protein: CASSLAMATANTGELFF
CDR3 DNA: TGCGCCAGCAGCTTGGCCATGGCGACAGCGAACACCGGGGAGCTGTTTTTT

D gene: .
V gene: TRBV12-3/TRBV12-4
clone size: .
J gene: TRBJ1-2
CDR3 protein: CASSFRGIGGYTF
CDR3 DNA: TGTGCCAGCAGTTTTAGGGGGATCGGTGGCTACACCTTC

D gene: .
V gene: TRBV19
clone size: .
J gene: TRBJ1-5
CDR3 protein: CASEDGGRQPQHF
CDR3 DNA: TGTGCCAGTGAGGACGGTGGGAGGCAGCCCCAGCATTTT

D gene: TRBD1
V gene: TRBV25-1
clone size: once
J gene: TRBJ1-1
CDR3 protein: CASTGGIENTEAFF
CDR3 DNA: TGTGCCAGCACAGGGGGCATCGAGAACACTGAAGCTTTCTTT

D gene: .
V gene: TRBV3-1/TRBV3-2
clone size: once
J gene: TRBJ2-7
CDR3 protein: CASSQVPPDEQYF
CDR3 DNA: TGTGCCAGCAGCCAAGTACCTCCGGACGAGCAGTACTTC

D gene: TRBD1
V gene: TRBV6-5
clone size: .
J gene: TRBJ2-7
CDR3 protein: CASSSLQGASYEQYF
CDR3 DNA: TGTGCCAGCAGCTCTTTACAGGGGGCCTCCTACGAGCAGTACTTC

D gene: .
V gene: TRBV5-1
clone size: .
J gene: TRBJ1-1
CDR3 protein: CASSLKTGLNTEAFF
CDR3 DNA: TGCGCCAGCAGCTTGAAGACAGGACTTAACACTGAAGCTTTCTTT

D gene: TRBD1
V gene: TRBV5-1
clone size: .
J gene: TRBJ2-1
CDR3 protein: CASSIRTGGSYNEQFF
CDR3 DNA: TGCGCCAGCAGCATCCGGACAGGGGGCTCCTACAATGAGCAGTTCTTC

D gene: .
V gene: TRBV5-1
clone size: .
J gene: TRBJ1-4
CDR3 protein: CASSRSGGGEKLFF
CDR3 DNA: TGCGCCAGCAGTAGGTCAGGTGGTGGTGAAAAACTGTTTTTT

D gene: TRBD2
V gene: TRBV5-1
clone size: .
J gene: TRBJ2-2
CDR3 protein: CASSLGTSGSGELFF
CDR3 DNA: TGCGCCAGCAGCTTGGGGACTAGCGGGTCCGGGGAGCTGTTTTTT

D gene: TRBD2
V gene: TRBV6-4
clone size: once
J gene: TRBJ2-3
CDR3 protein: CASSEVASGSHTDTQYF
CDR3 DNA: TGTGCCAGCAGTGAAGTGGCTAGCGGGTCACACACAGATACGCAGTATTTT

D gene: TRBD1
V gene: TRBV18
clone size: once
J gene: TRBJ1-2
CDR3 protein: CASSPRDRIDGYTF
CDR3 DNA: TGTGCCAGCTCACCTCGGGACAGGATCGATGGCTACACCTTC

D gene: .
V gene: TRBV6-6
clone size: .
J gene: TRBJ2-5
CDR3 protein: CASSPQSQETQYF
CDR3 DNA: TGTGCCAGCAGTCCTCAGTCCCAAGAGACCCAGTACTTC

D gene: .
V gene: TRBV2
clone size: .
J gene: TRBJ2-5
CDR3 protein: CASSVLGQETQYF
CDR3 DNA: TGTGCCAGCAGTGTACTCGGCCAAGAGACCCAGTACTTC

D gene: TRBD2
V gene: TRBV23-1
clone size: .
J gene: TRBJ2-1
CDR3 protein: CASSQSPQGAGGPNNEQFF
CDR3 DNA: TGCGCCAGCAGTCAATCTCCCCAGGGAGCGGGGGGCCCAAACAATGAGCAGTTCTTC

D gene: .
V gene: TRBV21-1
clone size: .
J gene: TRBJ2-1
CDR3 protein: CASSKENHRGDNEQFF
CDR3 DNA: TGTGCCAGCAGCAAAGAAAATCACAGGGGGGACAATGAGCAGTTCTTC

D gene: .
V gene: TRBV7-8
clone size: .
J gene: TRBJ2-7
CDR3 protein: CASSLVVTTGATYEQYF
CDR3 DNA: TGTGCCAGCAGCTTAGTGGTTACGACCGGAGCAACCTACGAGCAGTACTTC

D gene: TRBD2
V gene: TRBV5-1
clone size: .
J gene: TRBJ2-4
CDR3 protein: CASSLGLAGVVWAKNIQYF
CDR3 DNA: TGCGCCAGCAGCCTAGGACTAGCGGGAGTGGTGTGGGCCAAAAACATTCAGTACTTC

D gene: TRBD1
V gene: TRBV5-4
clone size: .
J gene: TRBJ1-2
CDR3 protein: CASSLGDRLYGYTF
CDR3 DNA: TGTGCCAGCAGCTTGGGGGACAGGCTCTATGGCTACACCTTC

D gene: TRBD1
V gene: TRBV27
clone size: .
J gene: TRBJ1-2
CDR3 protein: CASSLGRGESYTF
CDR3 DNA: TGTGCCAGCAGTTTAGGCAGGGGGGAGAGCTACACCTTC

D gene: .
V gene: TRBV28
clone size: .
J gene: TRBJ1-6
CDR3 protein: CASSWLQQNSPLHF
CDR3 DNA: TGTGCCAGCAGTTGGTTACAGCAGAATTCACCCCTCCACTTT

D gene: TRBD2
V gene: TRBV11-1
clone size: .
J gene: TRBJ2-4
CDR3 protein: CASSISGGHKNIQYF
CDR3 DNA: TGTGCCAGCAGCATTAGCGGGGGGCATAAAAACATTCAGTACTTC

D gene: .
V gene: TRBV21-1
clone size: .
J gene: TRBJ2-1
CDR3 protein: CASSKSPRASSGWNEQFF
CDR3 DNA: TGTGCCAGCAGCAAATCCCCGAGGGCTAGCTCAGGTTGGAATGAGCAGTTCTTC

D gene: .
V gene: TRBV7-9
clone size: few
J gene: TRBJ1-5
CDR3 protein: CASSLSSNQPQHF
CDR3 DNA: TGTGCCAGCAGCTTATCGAGCAATCAGCCCCAGCATTTT

D gene: TRBD1
V gene: TRBV29-1
clone size: .
J gene: TRBJ1-1
CDR3 protein: CSATGTGGFTEAFF
CDR3 DNA: TGCAGCGCTACCGGGACAGGGGGTTTCACTGAAGCTTTCTTT

D gene: .
V gene: TRBV2
clone size: .
J gene: TRBJ1-6
CDR3 protein: CASSVRQNYNSPLHF
CDR3 DNA: TGTGCCAGCTCCGTTAGACAGAACTATAATTCACCCCTCCACTTT

D gene: .
V gene: TRBV4-1
clone size: .
J gene: TRBJ1-1
CDR3 protein: CASSADLENTEAFF
CDR3 DNA: TGCGCCAGCAGCGCGGACTTAGAGAACACTGAAGCTTTCTTT

D gene: TRBD1
V gene: TRBV19
clone size: .
J gene: TRBJ1-2
CDR3 protein: CASTSGQGLSGYTF
CDR3 DNA: TGTGCCAGTACCTCGGGACAGGGACTTAGTGGCTACACCTTC

D gene: .
V gene: TRBV6-5
clone size: once
J gene: TRBJ1-5
CDR3 protein: CASRGQGHQPQHF
CDR3 DNA: TGTGCCAGCAGGGGACAAGGCCATCAGCCCCAGCATTTT

D gene: .
V gene: TRBV18
clone size: .
J gene: TRBJ2-3
CDR3 protein: CASSRVGTATDTQYF
CDR3 DNA: TGTGCCAGCTCGCGGGTGGGAACGGCCACAGATACGCAGTATTTT